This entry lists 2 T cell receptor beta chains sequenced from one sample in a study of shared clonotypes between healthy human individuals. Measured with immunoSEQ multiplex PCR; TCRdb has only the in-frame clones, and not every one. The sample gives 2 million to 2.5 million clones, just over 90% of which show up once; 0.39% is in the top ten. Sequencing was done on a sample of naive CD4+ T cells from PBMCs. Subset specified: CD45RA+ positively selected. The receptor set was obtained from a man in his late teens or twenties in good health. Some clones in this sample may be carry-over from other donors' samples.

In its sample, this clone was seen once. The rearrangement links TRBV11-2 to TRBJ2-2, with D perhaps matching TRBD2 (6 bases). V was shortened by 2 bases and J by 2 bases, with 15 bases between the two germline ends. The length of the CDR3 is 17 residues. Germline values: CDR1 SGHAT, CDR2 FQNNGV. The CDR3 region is CASSLPVAGINTGELFF. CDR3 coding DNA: TGTGCCAGCAGCTTACCGGTGGCGGGAATTAACACCGGGGAGCTGTTTTTT.

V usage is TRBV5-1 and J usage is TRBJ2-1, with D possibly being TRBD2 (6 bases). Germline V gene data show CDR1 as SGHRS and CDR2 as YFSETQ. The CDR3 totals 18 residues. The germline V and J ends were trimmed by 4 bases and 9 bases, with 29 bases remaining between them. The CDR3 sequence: CASSGGINSGTWYGEQFF. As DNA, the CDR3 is TGCGCCAGCAGCGGGGGAATTAATAGCGGAACGTGGTACGGTGAGCAGTTCTTC.